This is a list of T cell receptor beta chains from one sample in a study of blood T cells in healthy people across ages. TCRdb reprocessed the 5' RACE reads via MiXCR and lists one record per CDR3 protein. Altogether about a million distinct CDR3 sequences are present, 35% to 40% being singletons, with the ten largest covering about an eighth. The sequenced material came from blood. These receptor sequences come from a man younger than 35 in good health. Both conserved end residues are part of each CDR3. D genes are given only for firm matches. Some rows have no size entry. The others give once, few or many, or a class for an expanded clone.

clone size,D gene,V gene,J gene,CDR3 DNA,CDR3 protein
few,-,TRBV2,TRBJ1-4,TGTGCCAGCACCGTTCGTCCAGGGGCGGCGGACGTAAATGAAAAACTGTTTTTT,CASTVRPGAADVNEKLFF
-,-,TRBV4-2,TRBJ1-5,TGTGCCAGCAGCCCCAGGGCGGATCAGCCCCAGCATTTT,CASSPRADQPQHF
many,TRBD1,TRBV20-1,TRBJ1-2,TGCAGTGCACAGACAGGGGGTTATGGCTACACCTTC,CSAQTGGYGYTF
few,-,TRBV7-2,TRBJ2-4,TGTGCCAGCAGCCCTCAGGGAGACATTCAGTACTTC,CASSPQGDIQYF
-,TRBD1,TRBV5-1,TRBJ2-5,TGCGCCAGCAGCTGGGGGACAGGCTATAGCAATGAGCAGTACTTC,CASSWGTGYSNEQYF
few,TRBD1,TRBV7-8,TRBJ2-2,TGTGCCAGCAGCTGGCCGGGACAGAAGAACACCGGGGAGCTGTTTTTT,CASSWPGQKNTGELFF
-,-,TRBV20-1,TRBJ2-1,TGCAGTGCTATGTGGCGGGGCCATTACAATGAGCAGTTCTTC,CSAMWRGHYNEQFF
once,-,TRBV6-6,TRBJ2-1,TGTGCCAGCAGTTACGCGAGGGGGGGCAGAGAGCAGTTCTTC,CASSYARGGREQFF
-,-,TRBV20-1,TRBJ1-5,TGCAGTGTTCGGGACCGTGACAATCAGCCCCAGCATTTT,CSVRDRDNQPQHF
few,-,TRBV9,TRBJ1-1,TGTGCCAGCAGCCCCCATAGGGGCGCCACTGAAGCTTTCTTT,CASSPHRGATEAFF
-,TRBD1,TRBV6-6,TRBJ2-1,TGTGCCAGCAGTCCCGGACAGGGGGCCTCCCACAATGAGCAGTTCTTC,CASSPGQGASHNEQFF
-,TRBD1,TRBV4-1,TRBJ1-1,TGCGCCAGCAGCCAGGGACAGGGCGGCTCTGAAGCTTTCTTT,CASSQGQGGSEAFF
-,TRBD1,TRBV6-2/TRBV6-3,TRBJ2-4,TGTGCCAGCGCAGGGACAGGGAGATGGAAAAACATTCAGTACTTC,CASAGTGRWKNIQYF
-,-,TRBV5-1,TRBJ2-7,TGCGCCAGCAGCGTAGACGGACGGTCCTACGAGCAGTACTTC,CASSVDGRSYEQYF
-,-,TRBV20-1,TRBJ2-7,TGCAGTGCTAGTGGTCGGGAATACGAGCAGTACTTC,CSASGREYEQYF
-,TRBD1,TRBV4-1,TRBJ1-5,TGCGCCAGCAGCCAAGACGACAGGGGCGGTCAGCCCCAGCATTTT,CASSQDDRGGQPQHF
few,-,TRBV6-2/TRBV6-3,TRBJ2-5,TGTGCCAGCAGCCTCCTTAGCGCGAAATACCAAGAGACCCAGTACTTC,CASSLLSAKYQETQYF
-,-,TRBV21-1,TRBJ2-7,TGTGCCAGCAGCGTGTACAGGCCCTACGAGCAGTACTTC,CASSVYRPYEQYF
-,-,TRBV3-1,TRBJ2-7,TGTGCCAGCAGCCAAGGAACGAGGGCACTACCCTACGAGCAGTACTTC,CASSQGTRALPYEQYF
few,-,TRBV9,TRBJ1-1,TGTGCCAGCAGCGTAGCTAACGGGGACCTGACTGAAGCTTTCTTT,CASSVANGDLTEAFF
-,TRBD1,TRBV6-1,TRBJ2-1,TGTGCCAGCCGGGGACAGGGGGCTCGTAATAAGCAGTTCTTC,CASRGQGARNKQFF
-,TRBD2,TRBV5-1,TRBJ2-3,TGCGCCAGCAGCGAATCAGGGAGGGTTGCAGATACGCAGTATTTT,CASSESGRVADTQYF
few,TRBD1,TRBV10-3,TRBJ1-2,TGTGCCATCCCCGAAGGGACAGGGGGCGATGGCTACACCTTC,CAIPEGTGGDGYTF
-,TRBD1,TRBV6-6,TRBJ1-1,TGTGCCAGCAGGCCGGGACAGGGCACTGAAGCTTTCTTT,CASRPGQGTEAFF
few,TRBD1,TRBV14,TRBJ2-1,TGTGCCAGCAGCCAACAGGGGGCAAGCTACAATGAGCAGTTCTTC,CASSQQGASYNEQFF
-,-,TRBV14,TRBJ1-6,TGTGCCAGCAGCCAAGGCGAGGGGTTCTATAATTCACCCCTCCACTTT,CASSQGEGFYNSPLHF
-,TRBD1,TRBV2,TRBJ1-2,TGTGCCAGCAGCTTACCCCGGGACAGGGAGAGGGACTATGGCTACACCTTC,CASSLPRDRERDYGYTF
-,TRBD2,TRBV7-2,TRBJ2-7,TGTGCCAGCAGCTTCGATAGCGGGGGGATCACCTACGAGCAGTACTTC,CASSFDSGGITYEQYF
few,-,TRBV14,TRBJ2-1,TGTGCCAGCAGCCCCAACCGGGACCCCAACAATGAGCAGTTCTTC,CASSPNRDPNNEQFF
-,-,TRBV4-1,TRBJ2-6,TGCGCCAGCAGTCCACAGGATCTGTCAGCCAACGTCCTGACTTTC,CASSPQDLSANVLTF
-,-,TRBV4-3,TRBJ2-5,TGCGCCAGCAGCCGATCGATGGGACTGCAAGGGACCCAGTACTTC,CASSRSMGLQGTQYF
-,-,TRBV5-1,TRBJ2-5,TGCGCCAGCAGCTTACGAGGAAGTAGCCCCCACAATGAGCAGTACTTC,CASSLRGSSPHNEQYF
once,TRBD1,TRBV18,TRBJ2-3,TGTGCTGCCTCACCACCAACAGGGGAAGATACGCAGTATTTT,CAASPPTGEDTQYF
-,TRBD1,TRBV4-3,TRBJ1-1,TGCGCCAGCAGCCAAGATTGGACAGGACCGAACACTGAAGCTTTCTTT,CASSQDWTGPNTEAFF
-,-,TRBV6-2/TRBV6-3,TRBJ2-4,TGTGCCAGCAGCAACCAGGTAGCCAAAAACATTCAGTACTTC,CASSNQVAKNIQYF
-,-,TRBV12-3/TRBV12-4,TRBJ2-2,TGTGCCAGCAGTCTAGAGAGCCATTTACGGGAGCTGTTTTTT,CASSLESHLRELFF
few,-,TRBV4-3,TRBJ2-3,TGCGACAAAAAAGGAAACACAGATACGCAGTATTTT,CDKKGNTDTQYF
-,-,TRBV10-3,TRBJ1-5,TGTGCCATCAGTGAGTCGATCAGTAGCAATCAGCCCCAGCATTTT,CAISESISSNQPQHF
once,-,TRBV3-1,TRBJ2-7,TGTGCCAGCACCGGGCTCAGCGGGAAGGGGGCCGAGCAGTACTTC,CASTGLSGKGAEQYF
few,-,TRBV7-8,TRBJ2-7,TGTGCCAGCAGCTTAGAACTCGCGCAGTCCTACGAGCAGTACTTC,CASSLELAQSYEQYF
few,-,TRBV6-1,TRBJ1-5,TGTGCCAGCAGCGTCGACAGTATCCAGCCCCAGCATTTT,CASSVDSIQPQHF
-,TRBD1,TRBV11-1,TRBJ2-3,TGTGCCAGCAGCCCATGGACAGGGAGGACAGGAGATACGCAGTATTTT,CASSPWTGRTGDTQYF